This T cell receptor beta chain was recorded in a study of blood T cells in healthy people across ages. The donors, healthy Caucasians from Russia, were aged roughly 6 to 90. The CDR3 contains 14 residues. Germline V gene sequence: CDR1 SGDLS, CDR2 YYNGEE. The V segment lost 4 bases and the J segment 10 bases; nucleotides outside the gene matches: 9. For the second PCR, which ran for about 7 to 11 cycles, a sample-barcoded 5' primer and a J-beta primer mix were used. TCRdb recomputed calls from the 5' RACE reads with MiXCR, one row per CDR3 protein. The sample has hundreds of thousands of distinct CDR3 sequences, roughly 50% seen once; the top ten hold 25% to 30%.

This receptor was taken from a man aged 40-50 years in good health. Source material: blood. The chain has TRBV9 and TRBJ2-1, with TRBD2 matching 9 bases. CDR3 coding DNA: TGTGCCAGCAGCTTTGTAGCGGGGGCGGGGGAGCAGTTCTTC. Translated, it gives CASSFVAGAGEQFF.